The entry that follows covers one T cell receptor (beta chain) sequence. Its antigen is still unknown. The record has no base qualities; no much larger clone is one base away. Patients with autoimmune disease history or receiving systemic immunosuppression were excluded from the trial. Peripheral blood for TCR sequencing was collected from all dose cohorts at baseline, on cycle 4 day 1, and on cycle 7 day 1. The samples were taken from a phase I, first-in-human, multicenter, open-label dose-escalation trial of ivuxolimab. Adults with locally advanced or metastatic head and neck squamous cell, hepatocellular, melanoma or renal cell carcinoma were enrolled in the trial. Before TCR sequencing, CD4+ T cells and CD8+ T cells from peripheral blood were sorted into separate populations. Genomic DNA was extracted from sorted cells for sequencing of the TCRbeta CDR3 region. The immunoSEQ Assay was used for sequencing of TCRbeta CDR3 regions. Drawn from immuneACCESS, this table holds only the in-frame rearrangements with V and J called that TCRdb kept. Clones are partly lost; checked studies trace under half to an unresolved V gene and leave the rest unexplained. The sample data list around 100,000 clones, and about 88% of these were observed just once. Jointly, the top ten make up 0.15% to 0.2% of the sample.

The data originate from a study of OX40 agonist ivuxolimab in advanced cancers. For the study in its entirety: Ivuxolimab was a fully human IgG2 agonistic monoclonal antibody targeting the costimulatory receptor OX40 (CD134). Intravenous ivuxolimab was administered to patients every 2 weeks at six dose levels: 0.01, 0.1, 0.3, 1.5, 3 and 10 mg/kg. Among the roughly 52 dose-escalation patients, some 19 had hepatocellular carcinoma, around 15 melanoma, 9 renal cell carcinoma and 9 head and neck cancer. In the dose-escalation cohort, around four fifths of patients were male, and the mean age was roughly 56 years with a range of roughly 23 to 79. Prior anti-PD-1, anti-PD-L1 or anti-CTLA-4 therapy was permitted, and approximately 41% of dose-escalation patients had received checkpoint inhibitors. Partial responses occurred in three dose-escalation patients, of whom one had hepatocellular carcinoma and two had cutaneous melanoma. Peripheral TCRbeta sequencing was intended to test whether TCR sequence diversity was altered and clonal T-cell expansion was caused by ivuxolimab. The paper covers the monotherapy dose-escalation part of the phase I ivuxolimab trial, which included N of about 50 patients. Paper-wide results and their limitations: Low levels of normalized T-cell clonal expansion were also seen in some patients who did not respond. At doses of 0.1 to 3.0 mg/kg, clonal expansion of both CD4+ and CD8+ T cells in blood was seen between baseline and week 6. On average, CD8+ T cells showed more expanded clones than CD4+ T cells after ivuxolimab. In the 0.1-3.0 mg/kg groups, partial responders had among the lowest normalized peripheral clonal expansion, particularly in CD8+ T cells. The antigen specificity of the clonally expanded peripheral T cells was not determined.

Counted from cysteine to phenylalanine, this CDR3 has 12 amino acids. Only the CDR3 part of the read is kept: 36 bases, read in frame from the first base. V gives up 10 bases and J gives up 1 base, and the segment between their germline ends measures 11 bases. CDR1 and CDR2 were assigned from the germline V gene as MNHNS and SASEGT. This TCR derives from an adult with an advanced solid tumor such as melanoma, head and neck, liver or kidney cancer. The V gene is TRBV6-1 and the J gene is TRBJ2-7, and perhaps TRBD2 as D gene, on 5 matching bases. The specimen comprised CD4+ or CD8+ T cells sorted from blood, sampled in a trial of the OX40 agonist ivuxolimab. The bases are TGTGCCACAGCGGCACAATCCTACGAGCAGTACTTC. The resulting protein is CATAAQSYEQYF.